The T cell receptor beta chain described here comes from a study of blood T cells in healthy people across ages (dated by TCRdb to the mid-2010s). In the study overall: In model experiments, template switching captured about one uniquely barcoded TCR beta cDNA molecule for every two T cells. Age-related changes in TCR beta repertoire diversity were measured in the study by deep sequencing normalized with unique cDNA molecular identifiers. Donors were grouped into four age groups: young (average approximately 16 years), middle-aged (about 40), aged (around 60) and long-lived (approximately 81). Donors of different ages were randomly distributed across sequencing lanes to avoid experimental bias. Two additional independent replicas of 1 million unique cDNA reads from the same blood draw were analyzed for two donors (one aged 18 to 29 and one aged 80 or older). Beyond this particular receptor, the publication reports: The CMV infection status of donors was not known, potentially confounding age-related changes in expanded clonotypes. As age increased, observed TCR beta diversity per million T cells dropped in a roughly linear way, and a significant reduction was already evident by age about 40. Since profiling was done on bulk unsorted PBMCs, naive and antigen-experienced compartments could not be conclusively compared. Observed TCR beta diversity correlated strongly with the percentage of naive T cells measured by flow cytometry. The long-lived group showed more naive CD4+ T cells, fewer expanded clones and increased TCR diversity than the aged group, suggesting age selection. Estimates of total diversity based on one million sequenced T cells were considered lower bounds and underestimates.

Library creation used 5' RACE. The listed sequencing device is Illumina HiSeq 2500. A second PCR of about 6 to 11 cycles was run with a J-beta primer mix and a sample-barcoded 5' primer. A unique molecular identifier was introduced onto each TCR beta cDNA molecule by a template-switch 5' adaptor carrying 12 random nucleotides. At least 2.5 million CDR3-containing paired-end reads were obtained from each sample. First-strand cDNA synthesis was performed from all RNA using the Mint cDNA synthesis kit, with priming by a TRBC-specific oligonucleotide. All cDNA was treated with uracil-DNA glycosylase and then went through a first 18-cycle PCR with the universal primers M1SS and BC2_uni_R. Regarding the original processing steps: Each sample was normalized by randomly selecting 1 million high-quality reads, each carrying a distinct molecular identifier. Reads sharing molecular identifiers were discarded rather than binned into consensus sequences. MiTCR, run with a Q25 quality threshold and the strictest error-elimination algorithm, handled CDR3 identification, clonotype clustering and error correction. Lower-bound total TCR beta diversity was estimated with a nonparametric unseen species model using Euler transformation. TCRdb reanalyzed the raw reads on its own, using fastp at Q25 for trimming and MiXCR for clone calling, and kept in-frame beta chains. Every distinct CDR3 protein forms one entry, paired with its most common genes and DNA. Here the V and J calls rest on TCRdb's processing, not on the authors' analysis. The sample profile shows about 640,000 distinct CDR3 sequences; around 54% of them were found once. 30% to 40% of the sample is taken by the ten largest.

Concerning this clonotype: The specificity of this receptor is unknown. No much larger clone exists at a distance of one base, and base qualities are not known.

The donors were 40 or so Caucasian individuals from Russia, aged about 6 to 100 years, who were systemically healthy. Each donor gave 8 to 10 milliliters of peripheral blood, collected into EDTA-treated Vacutainer tubes. PBMCs were isolated by Ficoll-Paque density-gradient centrifugation, with at least 7 million obtained per sample. Total RNA was extracted from PBMCs with Trizol reagent, with at least 6 micrograms obtained per sample. For every donor, an aliquot of PBMCs went through flow cytometry to measure the percentages of naive CD45RAhigh/CD27high T cells. The source is a man in his sixties in good health. The sample consisted of blood.

The CDR3 reads as follows: CASSPQIPLAGGPNEQYF. The DNA is as follows: TGCGCCAGCAGCCCCCAGATCCCCTTGGCGGGGGGGCCGAACGAGCAGTACTTC. The chain is encoded by TRBV4-1 joined to TRBJ2-7, and 9 bases in between align with TRBD2. Clipping removes 4 bases from V and 5 bases from J, with 18 as the unmatched junction base count. As encoded in the germline V gene, CDR1 is MGHRA while CDR2 is YSYEKL. Including the terminal cysteine and phenylalanine, the CDR3 comprises 18 residues. Solely the CDR3 DNA is kept, with 54 bases framed from the first base.